The 5 T cell receptor beta chains listed next were all sequenced from one sample in a study of somatic mutations in cytotoxic T cells in rheumatoid arthritis (dated by TCRdb to 2016 to 2017). Library preparation employed the immunoSEQ multiplex PCR assay. In TCRdb, the immuneACCESS table is reduced to in-frame sequences with V and J assigned. These tables do not hold every clone; where another copy was compared, an unresolved V gene accounts for under half, and the others remain unexplained. In this sample the table shows roughly 20,000 clones, about four fifths of which occur a single time. Clones ranked in the top ten supply around 8.9% of the sample. The sample taken for sequencing was CD8+ T cells sorted from blood. Receptor source: an adult with rheumatoid arthritis.

This clone was seen a few times. V gene TRBV5-1 combines with J gene TRBJ2-7; the D is unclear. The germline gives CDR1 SGHRS, CDR2 YFSETQ. V lost 0 bases, J lost 3 bases, and 7 bases lay in between. CDR3 length equals 13 residues. For the CDR3, the DNA is TGCGCCAGCAGCTTGGGTCAGTACTACGAGCAGTACTTC. This gives the protein CASSLGQYYEQYF.

V usage is TRBV30 and J usage is TRBJ2-1, with TRBD2 identical over 10 bases. The trim removed 2 bases at V and 7 bases at J, leaving 8 bases unmatched. The length of the CDR3 is 15 residues. CDR1 is GTSNPN and CDR2 is SVGIG in the germline V gene (reference sequence). CDR3 sequence (DNA): TGTGCCTGGAGTTTTAGCGGGAGGATCCTTAATGAGCAGTTCTTC. This translates into CAWSFSGRILNEQFF.

V is TRBV27 and J is TRBJ1-5; 11 nucleotides align to TRBD1. Trimming cost V 2 bases and J 6 bases; bases outside gene matches: 6. CDR1 is MNHEY, CDR2 SMNVEV, per germline (reference sequence). The CDR3 has 16 amino acids. This chain's CDR3 is CASSLHGTGGAQPQHF. CDR3 sequence (DNA): TGTGCCAGCAGTTTACACGGGACAGGGGGTGCTCAGCCCCAGCATTTT.

The chain combines TRBV19 with TRBJ1-4; D remains ambiguous. V lost 0 bases and J 0 bases, leaving 5 bases between the germline ends. Germline V CDR1 and CDR2: LNHDA, SQIVND (reference sequence). The CDR3 consists of 15 residues. CDR3 loop: CASSIDLSTNEKLFF. DNA of the CDR3: TGTGCCAGTAGTATAGATCTATCAACTAATGAAAAACTGTTTTTT.

The sample holds a few counts of this clone. The V gene is TRBV19, the J gene TRBJ1-2, with D unclear. V shed 1 base and J shed 2 bases, with 11 bases lying between them. CDR3 size: 15 residues. Germline V CDR1 and CDR2: LNHDA, SQIVND (reference sequence). The CDR3 is CASSIVPDPNYGYTF. In DNA, the CDR3 is TGTGCCAGTAGTATAGTGCCGGATCCCAACTATGGCTACACCTTC.